Listed below are T cell receptor beta chains from one sample, sequenced in a study of PD-L1 blockade in urothelial cancer. This table comes from immunoSEQ multiplex PCR, and its TCRdb copy is limited to in-frame clones, with some not included. The sample lists about 45,000 clones; 82% were seen once. This specimen consisted of PBMCs, obtained around atezolizumab (anti-PD-L1) treatment. The receptors come from a man aged 55 to 70 with urothelial cancer. The CDR3 runs from the conserved cysteine through the conserved F or W. The D gene is left open where the match is weak. Clone size is not always given. Where it is, it says once, few, many or a class for expanded clones.

j_call d_call clone_size v_call cdr3_aa
TRBJ1-6 . . TRBV6-4 CASSEEGVPNSPLHF
TRBJ1-5 . . TRBV6-6 CASSPPGMDSNQPQHF
TRBJ2-3 . . TRBV5-6 CASSLALAASPSTDTQYF
TRBJ2-3 TRBD2 . TRBV18 CGTSESDTQYF
TRBJ2-5 TRBD1 . TRBV10-3 CAISDSRTGVEETQYF
TRBJ1-5 TRBD1 . TRBV10-3 CAISEAKQGANPNQPQHF
TRBJ2-1 TRBD2 . TRBV6-4 CASRAGGPYNEQFF
TRBJ2-5 . . TRBV10-2 CASSGPGNQETQYF
TRBJ2-3 TRBD2 . TRBV19 CASSIGGLAISTDTQYF
TRBJ2-7 . . TRBV6-5 CASTRTQLSYEQYF
TRBJ2-2 . few TRBV30 CAHRGSTGELFF
TRBJ2-2 TRBD1 . TRBV28 CASSLSWQGVGELFF
TRBJ1-1 . . TRBV6-5 CASSYSILTPNTEAFF
TRBJ2-5 TRBD1 . TRBV5-1 CASSLRAGGSQETQYF
TRBJ2-1 TRBD2 . TRBV19 CAPGASGSLVSYNEQFF
TRBJ1-5 . . TRBV5-1 CASSLDSDQPQHF
TRBJ1-2 TRBD1 . TRBV6-1 CASNPGTGYGYTF
TRBJ1-1 TRBD1 . TRBV2 CASGTGGITEAFF
TRBJ2-5 TRBD1 . TRBV7-8 CASSTNPGQGQETQYF
TRBJ2-1 TRBD2 . TRBV10-2 CASSSGARYNEQFF
TRBJ1-1 TRBD1 . TRBV2 CASRDSQGGTEAFF
TRBJ2-3 TRBD2 . TRBV11-2 CASSLDPLGSGGAKDTQYF
TRBJ2-1 TRBD1 . TRBV7-2 CASSLAGQLADEQFF
TRBJ2-3 . . TRBV6-5 CASSYSGGAPDTQYF
TRBJ2-3 TRBD2 few TRBV19 CASRTSGITDTQYF
TRBJ2-7 TRBD1 . TRBV7-2 CASSFPGTGVYEQYF
TRBJ1-4 TRBD1 . TRBV2 CASGGQGSTNEKLFF
TRBJ2-3 TRBD1 . TRBV7-6 CASSGTGARTDTQYF
TRBJ1-1 . . TRBV7-9 CASSLTGMNTEAFF
TRBJ2-7 . . TRBV27 CASSSTGTITYEQYF
TRBJ2-1 . once TRBV5-4 CASSLAGGEQFF
TRBJ2-1 TRBD2 . TRBV5-4 CASSLSSGGSYNEQFF
TRBJ2-1 TRBD2 . TRBV5-4 CASSPLAGGPREQFF
TRBJ1-4 TRBD1 . TRBV28 CATRQGYEKLFF
TRBJ2-7 TRBD2 . TRBV23-1 CASSHHIAGTSYEQYF